Shown below are 12 T cell receptor beta chains from a single sample sequenced in a study of cytomegalovirus exposure and HLA in healthy donors. It was with 60 Vbeta and 13 Jbeta primers that the PCR ran. Using immunoSEQ multiplex PCR, the repertoire was profiled, and TCRdb retains in-frame clones only, with some absent. The table records about 250,000 clones, roughly 70% of them present only once. Sequencing was done on a sample of PBMCs. These TCRs come from a female donor in good health and CMV-seronegative.

The gene calls are TRBV19 and TRBJ1-2, with 7 bases matching TRBD1. J was trimmed by 5 bases and V by 3 bases; bases with no gene match: 9. Per the germline V gene, CDR1 is LNHDA and CDR2 is SQIVND (reference sequence). The CDR3 covers 15 residues. The CDR3 coding sequence is TGTGCCAGTAGTATCCCAGGGGGACGGGGATATGGCTACACCTTC. This encodes CASSIPGGRGYGYTF.

The chain links TRBV7-2 to TRBJ2-7; 9 bases agree with TRBD2. Germline V CDR1 and CDR2: SGHTA, FQGNSA. This CDR3 region has 15 residues. Trimming at V came to 6 bases and at J to 2 bases, leaving 8 bases not matched to a gene. This chain's CDR3 is CASSLISGSPYEQYF. The CDR3 region has the DNA TGTGCCAGCAGTTTGATTAGCGGGAGTCCCTACGAGCAGTACTTC.

The rearrangement links TRBV2 to TRBJ1-1; 9 bases fit TRBD1. The CDR3 contains 14 residues. The trim removed 5 bases at V and 4 bases at J, leaving 5 bases unmatched. Looked up from germline, CDR1 is SNHLY and CDR2 is FYNNEI. CDR3 nucleotide sequence: TGTGCCAGCAGTAGGGACAGGGTGAGCACTGAAGCTTTCTTT. It specifies CASSRDRVSTEAFF. The full variable domain, in which reference TRBV2 and TRBJ1-1 provide the parts outside the CDR3, is EPEVTQTPSHQVTQMGQEVILRCVPISNHLYFYWYRQILGQKVEFLVSFYNNEISEKSEIFDDQFSVERPDGSNFTLKIRSTKLEDSAMYFCASSRDRVSTEAFFGQGTRLTVV.

This clone was picked up a small number of times. V usage is TRBV11-2 and J usage is TRBJ1-2; 12 bases match TRBD1. Germline V CDR1 and CDR2: SGHAT, FQNNGV. The CDR3 covers 16 residues. The J segment lost 5 bases and the V segment lost 5 bases, leaving 9 bases of the junction unmatched. CDR3 coding DNA: TGTGCCAGCAGCCCGGGGGACAGGGGGCGAGAGTATGGCTACACCTTC. Its translation: CASSPGDRGREYGYTF.

V and J are TRBV7-9 and TRBJ2-3; weak D call: TRBD2 (6 bases). This CDR3 has 16 residues. V shed 0 bases and J shed 0 bases, with 10 bases lying between them. In germline, CDR1 is SEHNR, CDR2 FQNEAQ (reference sequence). This chain's CDR3 is CASSLAAGSSTDTQYF. The DNA of the CDR3 is TGTGCCAGCAGCTTAGCAGCGGGTTCTAGCACAGATACGCAGTATTTT.

This rearrangement joins TRBV6-6 to TRBJ2-2; TRBD1 matches 7 bases. Germline V CDR1 and CDR2: MNHNY, SVGAGI (reference sequence). This CDR3 is 14 amino acids long. V shed 7 bases, J shed 5 bases, and the junction held 7 bases outside the gene matches. CDR3: CASNTGAGTGELFF. The DNA of the CDR3 is TGTGCCAGCAATACAGGGGCAGGTACCGGGGAGCTGTTTTTT.

The V and J genes are TRBV5-1 and TRBJ1-1; 8 nucleotides match TRBD1. Germline V gene data show CDR1 as SGHRS and CDR2 as YFSETQ. This CDR3 is 17 amino acids long. With 5 bases clipped from V and 1 base from J, the junction kept 13 bases outside the gene matches. This CDR3 reads CASRRGTPTGENTEAFF. The CDR3 bases are TGCGCCAGCAGGCGTGGGACTCCGACAGGGGAGAACACTGAAGCTTTCTTT.

The chain joins TRBV6-6 to TRBJ2-5; no firm D call. This CDR3 spans 11 amino acids. Trimming shortened V by 5 bases and J by 4 bases, and 5 bases separated the two germline ends. The germline CDR1 and CDR2 sequences are MNHNY and SVGAGI (reference sequence). CDR3 region: CASSERETQYF. The CDR3 DNA is TGTGCCAGCAGTGAGCGAGAGACCCAGTACTTC.

This clone appeared once. In nucleotides, the CDR3 is TGTGCCAGCAGTGCCCCACAGGGGCTCGGGGGCTACACCTTC. Translation: CASSAPQGLGGYTF. This chain connects TRBV28 to TRBJ1-2, with TRBD1 matching over 7 bases. V trimming: 5 bases; J trimming: 8 bases; junction bases outside the gene matches: 11. Germline V gene lookup returns CDR1 MDHEN and CDR2 SYDVKM. CDR3 length: 14 amino acids.

As regards this clone: The junction differs from germline at one of its ends, possibly a read error. The CDR3 spells CSSSGRTGSSYEQYF. The CDR3 nucleotides read TGTTCCAGCAGCGGAAGGACAGGTAGCTCCTACGAGCAGTACTTC. V usage is TRBV7-9 and J usage is TRBJ2-7; the match to TRBD1 covers 7 bases. Germline loops: CDR1 SEHNR, CDR2 FQNEAQ (reference sequence). The CDR3 consists of 15 residues. The full variable domain, with the rest looked up from reference TRBV7-9 and TRBJ2-7, is DTGVSQNPRHKITKRGQNVTFRCDPISEHNRLYWYRQTLGQGPEFLTYFQNEAQLEKSRLLSDRFSAERPKGSFSTLEIQRTEQGDSAMYLCSSSGRTGSSYEQYFGPGTRLTVT.

The J gene is TRBJ2-5, the V gene TRBV5-1, with D perhaps matching TRBD1 (5 bases). V lost 7 bases, J lost 2 bases, and 9 bases lay in between. Per the germline V gene, CDR1 is SGHRS and CDR2 is YFSETQ. The CDR3 length is 12 residues. The CDR3 region has the DNA TGCGCCAGCGGTAGGGGACAAGAGACCCAGTACTTC. Its protein product is CASGRGQETQYF. Drawing the rest from reference TRBV5-1 and TRBJ2-5, the complete variable domain is KAGVTQTPRYLIKTRGQQVTLSCSPISGHRSVSWYQQTPGQGLQFLFEYFSETQRNKGNFPGRFSGRQFSNSRSEMNVSTLELGDSALYLCASGRGQETQYFGPGTRLLVL.

This chain uses TRBV4-1 with TRBJ2-7, with a weak D call TRBD1 (6 bases). This CDR3 contains 14 residues. Trimming left V 4 bases short and J 3 bases short, with 13 bases between. The germline V gene encodes CDR1 MGHRA and CDR2 YSYEKL. The CDR3 DNA reads as TGCGCCAGCAGCCTATCGGACAGCTACTACGAGCAGTACTTC. This codes for CASSLSDSYYEQYF.